This TCR beta chain stems from a study of molecular identifiers for immune sequencing clone quantification. Study details: Across replicate runs, RNA obtained from approximately 20,000 or 100,000 naive CD8 cells was divided into five, with four undergoing sequencing.

TCRdb re-called the PCR reads through MiXCR, storing one row per CDR3 protein. The data show over 550,000 distinct CDR3 sequences, roughly 23% seen once. Overall study findings and caveats: Clones with over 20 RNA copies captured over 98% of effector molecules but under 1% of naive ones.

In its sample, this clonotype was seen a few times. Its specificity is not known. The CDR3 has 15 amino acids. Germline V gene lookup returns CDR1 MNHEY and CDR2 SVGAGI. Trimming pared 3 bases from V and 0 bases from J, leaving 11 bases between. Sample: naive CD8+ T cells from blood, with Jurkat cell RNA spiked in. Described subset: FACS-sorted CD8+CD4-CCR7+CD45RA+ naive T cells. The gene calls are TRBV6-5 and TRBJ2-5; possibly TRBD2 for D (6 bases). The clonotype was recovered from a human donor in good health. Some libraries in this study had Jurkat cell RNA spiked in. CDR3 sequence reads: CASSYGGLNQETQYF. In DNA form, the CDR3 reads TGTGCCAGCAGTTATGGAGGGTTAAACCAAGAGACCCAGTACTTC.